This passage covers 28 T cell receptor beta chains from one sample sequenced in a study of beta chain features in type 1 diabetes listed by TCRdb under 2018. The receptor library was made with the immunoSEQ multiplex PCR assay. The entire isolated RNA was reverse transcribed using the High Capacity cDNA Reverse Transcription Kit, and thus expressed TCRB transcripts were sequenced. TCRdb obtained this table from immuneACCESS and retained in-frame rearrangements with V and J assigned. These tables miss some clones; where compared with another copy, unresolved V genes account for less than half of the shortfall, and the remainder is unexplained. This sample lists approximately 400,000 clones; more than 13% were detected once. The ten largest make up 0.019% of the sample. Material: naive CD4+ T cells from blood. The cell subset or site label, as the study defines it: true naive CD4+ T cells. These receptor sequences come from a woman aged 18-29 years in good health.

The CDR3 DNA follows: TGTGCCTGGAGTGGGGAGATGAATCAGCCCCAGCATTTT. This sequence encodes CAWSGEMNQPQHF. The chain joins TRBV30 to TRBJ1-5; D gene uncertain. The V gene's germline CDR1 is GTSNPN and CDR2 SVGIG (reference sequence). Deletions cut 1 base from V and 4 bases from J, with 8 bases between. The CDR3 extends over 13 amino acids.

This sequence joins TRBV7-2 and TRBJ2-5, with 7 bases lining up with TRBD1. V lost 3 bases, J lost 5 bases, and 3 bases stayed unmatched. The CDR3 is made up of 13 amino acids. CDR1 and CDR2 from the germline V gene are SGHTA and FQGNSA. CDR3 region: CASSFQGVETQYF. CDR3 in DNA: TGTGCCAGCAGCTTCCAGGGGGTGGAGACCCAGTACTTC.

A few counts support this clone. The chain uses TRBV6-5 and TRBJ2-6; 8 nucleotides align to TRBD1. CDR1 is MNHEY and CDR2 is SVGAGI in the germline V gene. J gave up 2 bases and V 6 bases, and 3 bases lay outside the gene matches. This CDR3 is 15 amino acids long. In DNA, the CDR3 is TGTGCCAGCAGGCAGGGGGCGGCTGGGGCCAACGTCCTGACTTTC. Translating it yields CASRQGAAGANVLTF.

This chain links TRBV5-1 with TRBJ2-5; D remains unclear. Germline CDR1 and CDR2: SGHRS and YFSETQ. V lost 4 bases and J lost 1, with 8 bases in between. CDR3 length: 13 amino acids. The CDR3 sequence is CASSPILQETQYF. The CDR3 DNA is TGCGCCAGCAGCCCGATACTCCAAGAGACCCAGTACTTC.

The V and J genes are TRBV10-2 and TRBJ2-6; D is uncertain. Germline CDR1 is WSHSY and CDR2 is SAAADI. The CDR3 runs to 17 residues. V lost 8 bases and J lost 0, with 17 bases in between. The CDR3 bases are TGCGCCAGCCTTCGCAACCAGTTAAACTCTGGGGCCAACGTCCTGACTTTC. It specifies CASLRNQLNSGANVLTF.

This clone was found a few times. The chain is built from TRBV5-1 and TRBJ2-7; D gene uncertain. This CDR3 has 13 residues. The V gene's germline CDR1 is SGHRS and CDR2 YFSETQ. V dropped 6 bases and J dropped 5 bases, with 15 bases sitting between them. CDR3 amino acids: CASKEKELNEQYF. CDR3 DNA: TGCGCCAGCAAAGAGAAGGAGTTGAACGAGCAGTACTTC. The variable domain in full, with the rest retrieved from reference TRBV5-1 and TRBJ2-7, is KAGVTQTPRYLIKTRGQQVTLSCSPISGHRSVSWYQQTPGQGLQFLFEYFSETQRNKGNFPGRFSGRQFSNSRSEMNVSTLELGDSALYLCASKEKELNEQYFGPGTRLTVT.

The chain uses TRBV9 and TRBJ1-1; no clear D. CDR1 and CDR2 from the germline V gene are SGDLS and YYNGEE. V gave up 5 bases and J gave up 12 bases, with 8 bases separating them. The CDR3 has 9 residues. The CDR3 coding sequence is TGTGCCAGCAGGGCCCCCCCTTTCTTT. It encodes CASRAPPFF.

The V and J genes are TRBV30 and TRBJ1-2; 7 nucleotides line up with TRBD1. Unmatched junction bases numbered 6, after V lost 3 bases and J lost 2 bases. From germline, CDR1 is GTSNPN and CDR2 SVGIG (reference sequence). The CDR3 runs to 14 residues. In DNA form, the CDR3 reads TGTGCCTGGAGGGCCCCGGGACAGAACTATGGCTACACCTTC. The encoded protein is CAWRAPGQNYGYTF.

In this sample, this clone turned up a few times. The chain has TRBV18 and TRBJ2-5, with D hard to call. The CDR3 length is 13 residues. Germline V gene lookup returns CDR1 KGHSH and CDR2 LQKENI. Trimming left V 4 bases short and J 2 bases short, with 8 bases between. CDR3 protein: CASSQNSQETQYF. The DNA of the CDR3 is TGTGCCAGCTCACAAAACAGTCAAGAGACCCAGTACTTC.

This clone was recorded a few times. This rearrangement joins TRBV29-1 to TRBJ2-2; unclear D gene. There are 12 residues in the CDR3. Deletions cut 7 bases from V and 5 bases from J, with 11 bases between. The V gene's germline CDR1 is SQVTM and CDR2 ANQGSEA. CDR3 region: CSASFRTGELFF. The CDR3 DNA reads as TGCAGCGCCTCCTTTCGGACCGGGGAGCTGTTTTTT.

The chain combines TRBV28 with TRBJ2-7, with TRBD1 identical over 10 bases. CDR3 length: 14 residues. With V trimmed by 5 bases and J by 6 bases, 7 bases remained unmatched. Germline loops: CDR1 MDHEN, CDR2 SYDVKM. The DNA for the CDR3 is TGTGCCAGCAGTGCGGGACAGGGGAAGGGCGAGCAGTACTTC. It yields the protein CASSAGQGKGEQYF.

This clone has just a few counts. The chain joins TRBV29-1 to TRBJ2-5; a weak D match, TRBD1 (5 bases). The germline V and J ends were trimmed by 4 bases and 4 bases, with 19 bases remaining between them. The CDR3 totals 15 residues. Germline V lookup: CDR1 SQVTM, CDR2 ANQGSEA. This CDR3 reads CSVGPERGIGETQYF. DNA of the CDR3: TGCAGCGTTGGGCCCGAAAGGGGAATCGGAGAGACCCAGTACTTC.

J is TRBJ1-2 and V is TRBV9; possible D gene TRBD1, 5 bases. The germline gives CDR1 SGDLS, CDR2 YYNGEE. CDR3 size: 15 residues. Trimming pared 0 bases from V and 8 bases from J, leaving 17 bases between. The CDR3 nucleotides are TGTGCCAGCAGCGTAGGCGGGACTGGCCTACGAGGCTACACCTTC. This encodes CASSVGGTGLRGYTF.

The V and J genes are TRBV11-2 and TRBJ2-5, with D possibly TRBD1 on 6 matching bases. The CDR3 extends over 12 amino acids. CDR1 is SGHAT, CDR2 FQNNGV, per germline. Trimming shortened V by 10 bases and J by 7 bases, and 16 bases separated the two germline ends. In nucleotides, the CDR3 is TGTGCCACCTCGAACAGGGACACGACCCAGTACTTC. Amino acid sequence: CATSNRDTTQYF.

This clone was found a few times. This rearrangement joins TRBV4-3 to TRBJ2-7; 7 bases align to TRBD2. Looked up from germline, CDR1 is LGHNA and CDR2 is YSLEER. The V and J ends lost 3 bases and 4 bases, in that order; junction bases with no gene match: 9. The CDR3 consists of 15 residues. The CDR3 sequence: CASSQRWEGYYEQYF. CDR3 DNA sequence: TGCGCCAGCAGCCAGCGCTGGGAGGGGTATTACGAGCAGTACTTC.

This chain connects TRBV5-1 to TRBJ2-5; the match to TRBD2 covers 11 bases. CDR3 length: 16 amino acids. CDR1 and CDR2 from the germline V gene are SGHRS and YFSETQ. The junction had 10 bases not matched to a gene; V was cut back by 5 bases and J by 4 bases. CDR3 DNA sequence: TGCGCCAGCAGGTCGGCACTAGCGGGAGTAGGAGAGACCCAGTACTTC. It codes for CASRSALAGVGETQYF.

This clone has only a few counts. The chain carries TRBV6-6 and TRBJ2-7, with a possible D match to TRBD1 (5 bases). The ends were cut back, 5 bases at V and 2 bases at J, with 10 bases in the middle. The germline V gene has CDR1 MNHNY and CDR2 SVGAGI (reference sequence). The CDR3 loop spans 13 amino acids. The CDR3 spells CASSHDSPYEQYF. The CDR3 DNA follows: TGTGCCAGCAGTCACGACAGTCCCTACGAGCAGTACTTC.

The J gene is TRBJ2-5, the V gene TRBV27; TRBD2 agrees at 13 bases. The length of the CDR3 is 16 residues. Per germline, CDR1 MNHEY and CDR2 SMNVEV (reference sequence). The trim removed 4 bases at V and 4 bases at J, leaving 6 bases unmatched. The CDR3 here is CASSSGTSGVGETQYF. The CDR3 nucleotides are TGTGCCAGCAGTTCCGGGACTAGCGGGGTGGGAGAGACCCAGTACTTC.

This rearrangement joins TRBV25-1 to TRBJ2-5; 7 bases match TRBD1. The germline CDR1 and CDR2 sequences are MGHDK and SYGVNS. CDR3 length: 15 residues. The V segment lost 5 bases and the J segment 5 bases; nucleotides outside the gene matches: 11. CDR3 region: CASSPRPTGWETQYF. The CDR3 region has the DNA TGTGCCAGCAGTCCCCGACCGACAGGGTGGGAGACCCAGTACTTC. Full variable domain (remainder filled in from reference TRBV25-1 and TRBJ2-5): EADIYQTPRYLVIGTGKKITLECSQTMGHDKMYWYQQDPGMELHLIHYSYGVNSTEKGDLSSESTVSRIRTEHFPLTLESARPSHTSQYLCASSPRPTGWETQYFGPGTRLLVL.

This clone showed up just a few times. V and J are TRBV6-6 and TRBJ1-2; unclear D gene. CDR3 length equals 11 residues. V gave up 6 bases and J gave up 8 bases, with 10 bases separating them. The V gene's germline CDR1 is MNHNY and CDR2 SVGAGI (reference sequence). In DNA form, the CDR3 reads TGTGCCAGCAGCCAACTCCTGGGCTACACCTTC. Translation: CASSQLLGYTF.

This clone has just a few counts. The chain has TRBV9 and TRBJ2-7; D gene uncertain. The germline V gene has CDR1 SGDLS and CDR2 YYNGEE. The CDR3 covers 14 residues. V lost 0 bases and J 6 bases, leaving 13 bases between the germline ends. CDR3 nucleotides: TGTGCCAGCAGCGTAGGCGGAATGCCTCTCGAGCAGTACTTC. This codes for CASSVGGMPLEQYF.

This clone was counted a few times. V is TRBV9 and J is TRBJ2-1; 12 positions agree with TRBD2. The CDR3 has 15 residues. The V and J ends lost 2 bases and 8 bases, in that order; junction bases with no gene match: 5. Germline-derived CDR1 and CDR2 are SGDLS and YYNGEE. CDR3 bases: TGTGCCAGCAGCGTTCTAGCGGGAGGGGGAGATGAGCAGTTCTTC. This codes for CASSVLAGGGDEQFF.

This chain uses TRBV29-1 with TRBJ2-1; the match to TRBD2 covers 9 bases. Per the germline V gene, CDR1 is SQVTM and CDR2 is ANQGSEA. The CDR3 covers 15 residues. The DNA for the CDR3 is TGCAGTATAATCGATAGCGGGAGAAGATACAATGAGCAGTTCTTC. It specifies CSIIDSGRRYNEQFF.

There are a few counts of this clone. The chain recombines TRBV6-6 with TRBJ2-3, with a tentative D call TRBD1 (5 bases). Germline CDR1 MNHNY, CDR2 SVGAGI (reference sequence). The CDR3 is made up of 14 amino acids. V was clipped by 6 bases and J by 4 bases, with 14 bases between them. CDR3 sequence: CASRNTLGPDTQYF. CDR3 sequence (DNA): TGTGCCAGCAGGAATACCTTGGGGCCAGATACGCAGTATTTT.

The rearrangement uses TRBV2 and TRBJ1-5; the match to TRBD1 covers 7 bases. Germline values: CDR1 SNHLY, CDR2 FYNNEI. The CDR3 runs 14 residues. J gave up 6 bases and V 5 bases, and 7 bases lay outside the gene matches. The CDR3 here is CASSRQGGRQPQHF. CDR3 in DNA: TGTGCCAGCAGTAGACAGGGTGGGCGTCAGCCCCAGCATTTT.

The chain has TRBV7-9 and TRBJ2-3, with D maybe TRBD1 (6 bases). CDR1 SEHNR and CDR2 FQNEAQ come from the germline V gene (reference sequence). This CDR3 is 15 amino acids long. Trimming cost V 8 bases and J 8 bases, with 23 bases left between them. Here the CDR3 DNA reads TGTGCCAGCGGCCCTGGCAGGGGCGGGTCAGGTACGCAGTATTTT. This encodes CASGPGRGGSGTQYF.

This chain joins TRBV20-1 and TRBJ1-4; 7 nucleotides line up with TRBD1. J lost 12 bases, V lost 5 bases, and 6 bases had no gene match. This CDR3 has 11 residues. Germline V gene lookup returns CDR1 DFQATT and CDR2 SNEGSKA (reference sequence). The CDR3 DNA is TGCAGTGCTCATACAGGGACAGAACTGTTTTTT. Its translation is CSAHTGTELFF.

This clone appeared a few times. V and J are TRBV30 and TRBJ2-3; 8 bases line up with TRBD2. Germline V gene data show CDR1 as GTSNPN and CDR2 as SVGIG (reference sequence). Trimming removed 1 base from V and 9 bases from J; junction bases left unmatched: 3. This CDR3 region has 12 residues. CDR3 nucleotide sequence: TGTGCCTGGAGTGCGGGGGGGGGCACGCAGTATTTT. The encoded protein is CAWSAGGGTQYF.